This T cell receptor beta chain emerged from a study of OX40 agonist ivuxolimab in advanced cancers. Across the study: One hepatocellular carcinoma and two cutaneous melanoma patients partially responded. Notes on the study in general: It was also the case that some nonresponders had low normalized T-cell clonal expansion. The CD4+ and CD8+ T cells in the blood had expanded clonally by week 6 at 0.1 to 3.0 mg/kg.

Using immunoSEQ multiplex PCR, the repertoire was profiled, and TCRdb retains in-frame clones only, with some absent. Found here are 25,000 to 35,000 clones, around 82% of them singletons; the top ten hold around a fifth. Germline loops: CDR1 MNHEY, CDR2 SVGAGI. CDR3 length: 15 residues. After removal of 6 bases from V and 5 bases from J, the junction contained 10 bases not matched to a gene. A note on this clone: Its antigen is unknown.

The TCR comes from an adult with an advanced solid tumor such as melanoma, head and neck, liver or kidney cancer. The gene calls are TRBV6-5 and TRBJ2-1; TRBD1 matches 7 bases. Sequenced material: CD4+ or CD8+ T cells sorted from blood, taken in a trial of the OX40 agonist ivuxolimab. CDR3 DNA: TGTGCCAGCAGAACCGGGACAGAAACGAACAATGAGCAGTTCTTC. Amino acid sequence: CASRTGTETNNEQFF.